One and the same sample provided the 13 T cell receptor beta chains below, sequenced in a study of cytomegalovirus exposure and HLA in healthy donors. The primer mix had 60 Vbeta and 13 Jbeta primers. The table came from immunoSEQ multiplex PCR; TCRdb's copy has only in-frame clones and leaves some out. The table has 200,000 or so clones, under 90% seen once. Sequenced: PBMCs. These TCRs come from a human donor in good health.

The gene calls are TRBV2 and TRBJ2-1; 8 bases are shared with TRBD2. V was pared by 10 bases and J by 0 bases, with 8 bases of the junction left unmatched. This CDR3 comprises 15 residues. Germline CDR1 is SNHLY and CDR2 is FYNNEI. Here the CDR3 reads CATLTSEYSYNEQFF. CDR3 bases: TGTGCCACCCTGACTAGCGAGTACTCCTACAATGAGCAGTTCTTC.

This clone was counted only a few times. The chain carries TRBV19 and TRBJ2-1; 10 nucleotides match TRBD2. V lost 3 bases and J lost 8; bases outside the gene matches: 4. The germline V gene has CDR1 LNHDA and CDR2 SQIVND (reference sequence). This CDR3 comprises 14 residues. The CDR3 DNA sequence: TGTGCCAGTAGTATTAGCGGGAGGCTCGATGAGCAGTTCTTC. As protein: CASSISGRLDEQFF.

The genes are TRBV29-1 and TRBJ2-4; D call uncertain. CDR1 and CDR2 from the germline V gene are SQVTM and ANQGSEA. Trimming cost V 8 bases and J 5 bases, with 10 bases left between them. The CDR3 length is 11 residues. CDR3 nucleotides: TGCAGCCCGACCCGGGAAAACATTCAGTACTTC. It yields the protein CSPTRENIQYF.

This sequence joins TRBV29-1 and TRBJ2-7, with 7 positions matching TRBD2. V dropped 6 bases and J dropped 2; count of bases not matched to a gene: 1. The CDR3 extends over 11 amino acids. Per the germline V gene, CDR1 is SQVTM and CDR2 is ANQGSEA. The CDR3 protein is CSVREPYEQYF. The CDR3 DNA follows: TGCAGCGTGCGGGAGCCCTACGAGCAGTACTTC.

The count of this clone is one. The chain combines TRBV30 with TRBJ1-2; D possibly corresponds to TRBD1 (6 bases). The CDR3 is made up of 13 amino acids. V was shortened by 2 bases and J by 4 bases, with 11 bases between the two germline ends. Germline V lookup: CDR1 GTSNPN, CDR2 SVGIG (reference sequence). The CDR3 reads CAWSRGGSYGYTF. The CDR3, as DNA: TGTGCCTGGAGTAGGGGGGGGTCCTATGGCTACACCTTC.

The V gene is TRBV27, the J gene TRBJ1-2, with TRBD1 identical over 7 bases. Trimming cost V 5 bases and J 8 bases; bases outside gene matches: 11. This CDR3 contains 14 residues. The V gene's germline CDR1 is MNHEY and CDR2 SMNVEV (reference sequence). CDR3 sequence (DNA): TGTGCCAGCAGTCTACAGGGGTCTAATGTGGGCTACACCTTC. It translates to CASSLQGSNVGYTF.

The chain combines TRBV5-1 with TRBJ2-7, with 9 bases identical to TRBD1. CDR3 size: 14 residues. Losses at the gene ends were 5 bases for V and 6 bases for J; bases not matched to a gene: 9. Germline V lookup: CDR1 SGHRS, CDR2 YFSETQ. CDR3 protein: CASRITGGQGEQYF. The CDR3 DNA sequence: TGCGCCAGCAGGATCACAGGGGGCCAGGGCGAGCAGTACTTC.

The DNA for the CDR3 is TGCGCCAGCAGCTCACCGGGACTAGCGGGATACAATGAGCAGTTCTTC. The encoded protein is CASSSPGLAGYNEQFF. The chain links TRBV5-1 to TRBJ2-1, with 13 bases lining up with TRBD2. The CDR3 consists of 16 residues. In germline, CDR1 is SGHRS, CDR2 YFSETQ. V was clipped by 3 bases and J by 4 bases; unmatched bases: 4.

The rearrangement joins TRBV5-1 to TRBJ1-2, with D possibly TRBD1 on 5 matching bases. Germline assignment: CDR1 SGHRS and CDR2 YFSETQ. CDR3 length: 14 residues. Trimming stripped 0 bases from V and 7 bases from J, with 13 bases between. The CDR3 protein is CASSLGRGGVGYTF. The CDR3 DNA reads TGCGCCAGCAGCTTGGGTAGAGGAGGGGTTGGCTACACCTTC.

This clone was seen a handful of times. The CDR3 is CASSRTGGGEKLFF. In DNA form, the CDR3 reads TGTGCCAGCAGCAGGACAGGGGGAGGTGAAAAACTGTTTTTT. The chain is built from TRBV5-4 and TRBJ1-4; TRBD1 agrees at 10 bases. The V and J ends lost 4 bases and 7 bases, in that order; junction bases with no gene match: 4. Germline loops: CDR1 SGHNT, CDR2 YYREEE (reference sequence). The length of the CDR3 is 14 residues.

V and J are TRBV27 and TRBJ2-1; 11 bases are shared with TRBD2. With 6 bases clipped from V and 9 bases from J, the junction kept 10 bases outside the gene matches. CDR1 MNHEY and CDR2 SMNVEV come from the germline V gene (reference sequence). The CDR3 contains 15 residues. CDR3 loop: CASRRGTSGETEQFF. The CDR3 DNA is TGTGCCAGCAGACGAGGGACTAGCGGTGAGACTGAGCAGTTCTTC.

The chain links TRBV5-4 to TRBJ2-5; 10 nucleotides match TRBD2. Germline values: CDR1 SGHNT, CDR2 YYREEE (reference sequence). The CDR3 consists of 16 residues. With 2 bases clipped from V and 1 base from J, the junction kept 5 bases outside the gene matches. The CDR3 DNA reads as TGTGCCAGCAGCTTTAAACTAGCGGGAAGCCAAGAGACCCAGTACTTC. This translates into CASSFKLAGSQETQYF.

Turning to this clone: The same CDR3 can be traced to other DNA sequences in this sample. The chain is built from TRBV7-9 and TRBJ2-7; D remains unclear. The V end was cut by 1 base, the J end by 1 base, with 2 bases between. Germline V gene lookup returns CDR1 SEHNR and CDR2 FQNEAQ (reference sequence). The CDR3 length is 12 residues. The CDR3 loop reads CASSLVSYEQYF. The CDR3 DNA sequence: TGTGCCAGCAGCTTAGTATCCTACGAGCAGTACTTC.